A selection of T cell receptor beta chains follows, all from one sample in a study of human T cells and chemical hapten exposure. Using its own MiXCR run on the RACE reads, TCRdb lists one record per CDR3 protein. This sample has 250,000 or so distinct CDR3 sequences, with 7.7% found just once. Source: whole blood, taken in connection with sensitization to the hapten diphenylcyclopropenone (DPC). These receptors were collected from a man aged 18-30 years with alopecia areata. Some clones in this sample may be carry-over from other donors' samples. CDR3s include the opening cysteine and the closing phenylalanine or tryptophan.

J | V | CDR3
TRBJ1-1 | TRBV7-9 | CASSSGQVGASAEAFF
TRBJ2-1 | TRBV6-2/TRBV6-3 | CASSYTLNEQFF
TRBJ1-2 | TRBV29-1 | CSVVSQGLELFTF
TRBJ1-6 | TRBV12-3/TRBV12-4 | CASSLFQGKYSPLHF
TRBJ2-2 | TRBV7-2 | CASERSRSTGELFF
TRBJ2-7 | TRBV20-1 | CSATPTGSYEQYF
TRBJ2-1 | TRBV11-3 | CASSFASGGASEQFF
TRBJ1-1 | TRBV5-1 | CASSLDIGRNTEAFF
TRBJ2-3 | TRBV29-1 | CSVDLGDTQYF
TRBJ1-5 | TRBV7-2 | CASSLMLGTGRQPQHF
TRBJ1-3 | TRBV7-9 | CASSFQAGQSSGNTIYF
TRBJ1-6 | TRBV7-9 | CASSLGSGGPRTPLHF
TRBJ1-4 | TRBV9 | CASSVAGPANNEKLFF
TRBJ2-1 | TRBV29-1 | CSVCTYNEQFF
TRBJ1-4 | TRBV7-9 | CASSSLPATNEKLFF
TRBJ2-1 | TRBV2 | CARGGPPYNEQFF
TRBJ2-7 | TRBV6-6 | CASSPGFSYEQYF
TRBJ2-2 | TRBV10-3 | CAIKSSGQGNTGELFF
TRBJ2-3 | TRBV28 | CASSLGTSQDTQYF
TRBJ1-1 | TRBV3-1 | CASSHGDRLNTEAFF
TRBJ2-1 | TRBV7-8 | CASSLEGQEDEQFF
TRBJ2-2 | TRBV28 | CASSLSTRASGELFF
TRBJ2-5 | TRBV3-1 | CASSPWRPVQETQYF
TRBJ1-1 | TRBV10-3 | CAISESDGVNTEAFF
TRBJ2-5 | TRBV7-9 | CASSDTGQGIETQYF
TRBJ1-6 | TRBV27 | CASSLRGHNSPLHF
TRBJ1-1 | TRBV7-9 | CASDPGTYTEAFF
TRBJ1-1 | TRBV6-1 | CASSGGRNVNTEAFF
TRBJ1-2 | TRBV7-2 | CASNSWGRGYTF
TRBJ1-2 | TRBV7-2 | CASRGVNYGYTF
TRBJ1-6 | TRBV7-2 | CASSSPGGPLHF
TRBJ2-5 | TRBV15 | CATSRGGVQETQYF
TRBJ1-2 | TRBV6-2/TRBV6-3 | CASTRSTEANYGYTF
TRBJ1-2 | TRBV2 | CASSPDRVNSYTF
TRBJ2-2 | TRBV20-1 | CSATSWRFANTGELFF
TRBJ2-4 | TRBV4-3 | CASSQTPAAGENIQYF
TRBJ2-7 | TRBV28 | CASSLYQYEQYF
TRBJ2-6 | TRBV6-2/TRBV6-3 | CASSYSKEYSGANVLTF
TRBJ2-1 | TRBV29-1 | CSVEPGSSYNEQFF
TRBJ2-5 | TRBV10-3 | CAISESIAGGPIEETQYF
TRBJ1-4 | TRBV7-2 | CASSLMDRALGKLFF
TRBJ1-5 | TRBV6-2/TRBV6-3 | CASSWYGQPQHF
TRBJ1-6 | TRBV6-2/TRBV6-3 | CASSHDRTENFNSPLHF
TRBJ2-5 | TRBV5-6 | CASIPQQDQETQYF
TRBJ2-1 | TRBV12-3/TRBV12-4 | CASSLSNEQFF